These T cell receptor beta chains were read from a single sample in a study of blood T cells in healthy people across ages. Using its own MiXCR run on the 5' RACE reads, TCRdb lists one record per CDR3 protein. The profile covers about 1.4 million distinct CDR3 sequences, with roughly 60% appearing a single time and over 6.5% taken by the ten largest. The sample was blood. All receptors come from a man in his late teens or twenties in good health. The CDR3 runs from the conserved cysteine through the conserved F or W. D genes are given only for firm matches. The size of a clone is reported for some rows only, either as once, few or many, or as a class for expanded clones.

-	-	TRBJ2-3	TRBV18	TGTGCCAGCTCACCATCATGGGGGCAAGGCACAGATACGCAGTATTTT	CASSPSWGQGTDTQYF
-	-	TRBJ2-7	TRBV6-6	TGTGCCAGCAGATCAACGCAGGGACTCGACGAGCAGTACTTC	CASRSTQGLDEQYF
-	-	TRBJ1-2	TRBV11-2	TGTGCCAGCAGCTTAGATCTATTATTCGGATTCTATGGCTACACCTTC	CASSLDLLFGFYGYTF
TRBD1	-	TRBJ2-7	TRBV4-2	TGTGCCGGCAGCCAACGACAGGGAGAGGCTTCCGAGCAGTACTTC	CAGSQRQGEASEQYF
-	-	TRBJ1-2	TRBV14	TGTGCCAGCAGCCACTCGGGGATCGCATATGGCTACACCTTC	CASSHSGIAYGYTF
TRBD2	-	TRBJ2-3	TRBV20-1	TGCAGTGCTAGCCCGGCTAGCGGGGGACCTAGCACAGATACGCAGTATTTT	CSASPASGGPSTDTQYF
-	-	TRBJ2-3	TRBV7-2	TGTGCCAGCAGCACCTACTACACAGATACGCAGTATTTT	CASSTYYTDTQYF
-	-	TRBJ2-1	TRBV20-1	TGCAGTGCTAGAGGGTTCGGCCTGCAGGATGAGCAGTTCTTC	CSARGFGLQDEQFF
TRBD1	-	TRBJ2-1	TRBV10-3	TGTGCCATCGGACAGGAAAACTACAATGAGCAGTTCTTC	CAIGQENYNEQFF
-	-	TRBJ1-1	TRBV29-1	TGCAGCGTAAGAGAAGGGGGGTGGCCAGCTTTCTTT	CSVREGGWPAFF
TRBD2	few	TRBJ2-1	TRBV4-1	TGCGCCAGCAGCCAAGGGTCTAGCGGGAGCCTTAGGAATGAGCAGTTCTTC	CASSQGSSGSLRNEQFF
-	many	TRBJ2-1	TRBV7-2	TGTGCCAGCAGCCCCGATGTCCCCAGGGACGAGCAGTTCTTC	CASSPDVPRDEQFF
TRBD1	-	TRBJ1-5	TRBV2	TGTGCCAGCCGGACAGGGGGCCTCCTGGGCGGCAATCAGCCCCAGCATTTT	CASRTGGLLGGNQPQHF
TRBD1	-	TRBJ2-4	TRBV27	TGTGCCAGCAGTCCCCAGGGGGAAGGTTTAGGAGAGGGACAAAACATTCAGTACTTC	CASSPQGEGLGEGQNIQYF
-	few	TRBJ2-7	TRBV28	TGTGCCAGCAGTCCCTCCCCCCCCGCATTCTACGAGCAGTACTTC	CASSPSPPAFYEQYF
TRBD1	-	TRBJ2-1	TRBV30	TGTGCCTGGAGTGTTGACAGGGGGCTAGTGAATGAGCAGTTCTTC	CAWSVDRGLVNEQFF
-	-	TRBJ1-5	TRBV6-5	TGTGCCAGCAGTTACTCCGACGGCTACAATCAGCCCCAGCATTTT	CASSYSDGYNQPQHF
TRBD2	-	TRBJ2-7	TRBV12-3/TRBV12-4	TGTGCCAGCAGTTTATTCGGGGGGAATAGCTCCTACGAGCAGTACTTC	CASSLFGGNSSYEQYF
-	-	TRBJ2-5	TRBV7-2	TGTGCCAGCAGCTTAGATGACGCCCGACGCGAGACCCAGTACTTC	CASSLDDARRETQYF
-	-	TRBJ2-1	TRBV5-1	TGCGCCAGCTACCCGGGGACGGGATATAACAATGAGCAGTTCTTC	CASYPGTGYNNEQFF
-	-	TRBJ2-2	TRBV4-3	TGCGCCAGCAGTAGAGATGGTGACAGCGTCCCCGGGGAGCTGTTTTTT	CASSRDGDSVPGELFF
-	few	TRBJ2-7	TRBV18	TGTGCCAGCTCACCAGGGCAGGGATATTCCTACGAGCAGTACTTC	CASSPGQGYSYEQYF
-	-	TRBJ1-2	TRBV4-2	TGTGCCAGCAGCCAACTCGAGTCTAACTATGGCTACACCTTC	CASSQLESNYGYTF
TRBD2	-	TRBJ2-1	TRBV20-1	TGCAGTGCTAGAGATCGAATGCGGGAGGGCCTACAGGAGCAGTTCTTC	CSARDRMREGLQEQFF
TRBD1	-	TRBJ2-1	TRBV7-2	TGTGCCAGCAGCCTAGACAGGGGGCGATTGGATGAGCAGTTCTTC	CASSLDRGRLDEQFF
TRBD1	-	TRBJ2-4	TRBV29-1	TGCAGCGCCACGGGACAGAAAAACATTCAGTACTTC	CSATGQKNIQYF
-	-	TRBJ1-2	TRBV6-5	TGTGCCAGCAGTTTAGCGGGTCCTAACTATGGCTACACCTTC	CASSLAGPNYGYTF
-	-	TRBJ1-1	TRBV20-1	TGCAGCATCTGGCCCCGTAACACTGAAGCTTTCTTT	CSIWPRNTEAFF
TRBD2	-	TRBJ2-7	TRBV20-1	TGCAGTGCCGTTAGCGGGACGAGCGAGCAGTACTTC	CSAVSGTSEQYF
-	-	TRBJ2-3	TRBV6-1	TGTGCCAGCATAAGGCGACCCACAGATACGCAGTATTTT	CASIRRPTDTQYF
TRBD1	-	TRBJ2-1	TRBV4-2	TGTGCCAGCAGCCAACAAACATCCCCAGGGGGCTCCTACAATGAGCAGTTCTTC	CASSQQTSPGGSYNEQFF
-	once	TRBJ2-5	TRBV7-2	TGTGCCAGCAGCTTCGACCCGGGGATGGAGACCCAGTACTTC	CASSFDPGMETQYF
-	-	TRBJ1-2	TRBV28	TGTGCCAGCAGGAAGGACTGGAGAGGAGGCTACACCTTC	CASRKDWRGGYTF
-	-	TRBJ2-7	TRBV7-4	TGTGCCAGCAGCAGACCGGGACGCCGACCAAGCTCCTACGAGCAGTACTTC	CASSRPGRRPSSYEQYF
-	-	TRBJ2-2	TRBV7-9	TGTGCCAGCATTCACTATAACACCGGGGAGCTGTTTTTT	CASIHYNTGELFF
-	-	TRBJ2-3	TRBV29-1	TGCAGCGTCAACAGGGTAATTAGCACAGATACGCAGTATTTT	CSVNRVISTDTQYF
-	-	TRBJ2-7	TRBV4-1	TGCGCCAGCAGCACCTCATCGGGTGGACTCCTAAGCTCCTACAATGAGCAGTACTTC	CASSTSSGGLLSSYNEQYF
TRBD1	-	TRBJ2-5	TRBV5-6	TGTGCCAGCAGGTCCGCCGTTCGGGACAGGGTAAAAGAGACCCAGTACTTC	CASRSAVRDRVKETQYF
TRBD1	few	TRBJ2-7	TRBV5-1	TGCGCCAGCAGCTTGGCCTCCGGGACAGGGGGCTTCTACGAGCAGTACTTC	CASSLASGTGGFYEQYF
-	-	TRBJ1-4	TRBV4-1	TGCGCCAGCAGCCAAGTGGGGGATGGGGCGGAGGATGAAAAACTGTTTTTT	CASSQVGDGAEDEKLFF
-	-	TRBJ2-7	TRBV11-2	TGTGCCAGCACCTCCGGTGGGCGCGATCTCTACGAGCAGTACTTC	CASTSGGRDLYEQYF
TRBD2	-	TRBJ2-1	TRBV6-1	TGTGCCAGCAGTCCTCCCGTGGGGGGCGGGAGGGTTGTTTCCAATGAGCAGTTCTTC	CASSPPVGGGRVVSNEQFF
-	-	TRBJ2-7	TRBV4-1	TGCGCCAGCAGCCAAGAGTTGTACTCCTACGAGCAGTACTTC	CASSQELYSYEQYF
TRBD2	-	TRBJ2-3	TRBV5-1	TGCGCTAGCAGCTTGGATTCAGGCGGGGGGGCTCTGGATACGCAGTATTTT	CASSLDSGGGALDTQYF
-	once	TRBJ1-2	TRBV6-1	TGTGCCAGTAGCGGACAGCCCTCTAACTATGGCTACACCTTC	CASSGQPSNYGYTF
TRBD1	-	TRBJ2-2	TRBV7-9	TGTGCCAGCAGCTGGGACCCGACAGGGGCCACCGGGGAGCTGTTTTTT	CASSWDPTGATGELFF
TRBD1	-	TRBJ2-6	TRBV28	TGTGCCAGCAGACCAGGACAGGGGGCGCCTGGGGCCAACGTCCTGACTTTC	CASRPGQGAPGANVLTF
-	-	TRBJ2-7	TRBV5-1	TGCGCCAGCAGCTTTGTCGGCAGGGGCTACGAGCAGTACTTC	CASSFVGRGYEQYF
TRBD1	few	TRBJ2-4	TRBV29-1	TGCAGCGGGGGGACAGGGCAAAACATTCAGTACTTC	CSGGTGQNIQYF
-	-	TRBJ2-1	TRBV4-2	TGTGCCAGCAGCCAGCCCAGTAATGAGCAGTTCTTC	CASSQPSNEQFF
TRBD1	-	TRBJ2-7	TRBV20-1	TGCAGTGGCAGGACAGGGGAGAGATACGAGCAGTACTTC	CSGRTGERYEQYF
-	once	TRBJ2-7	TRBV20-1	TGCAGTGCCCGCGAGTCAGGCCGTATCTACGAGCAGTACTTC	CSARESGRIYEQYF
-	-	TRBJ2-7	TRBV7-2	TGTGCCAGCAGCTTAAACCTTTTATACGAGCAGTACTTC	CASSLNLLYEQYF